The source of this TCR beta chain is a study of T cells in Graves' hyperthyroidism and ophthalmopathy. Germline assignment: CDR1 LGHDT and CDR2 YNNKEL (reference sequence). Trimming took 5 bases from V and 0 from J; bases not matched to a gene: 3. The CDR3 consists of 14 residues. RNA transcripts served as the template for amplifying TCR beta CDR3 regions. The HTBI primer set was used in a first-round RT-PCR of the TCR CDR3. In TCRdb, the multiplex PCR reads were re-called with MiXCR into one record per CDR3 protein. The profile shows 340,000 or so distinct CDR3 sequences, 21% of them singletons. Hyperthyroidism was newly diagnosed in patients aged 18 to 65 (duration under 2 months). Patients with uncontrolled infections, other autoimmune diseases, pregnancy or lactation were excluded. Extraction of PBMCs used 7.5 to 10 ml of fresh peripheral blood. This clonotype was counted many times.

J is TRBJ2-5 and V is TRBV3-1; 7 nucleotides line up with TRBD1. The sample comprised blood. The TCR sequence derives from a woman in her forties or fifties with Graves' hyperthyroidism. The CDR3 DNA follows: TGTGCCAGCAGCGCGACAGGGTACCAAGAGACCCAGTACTTC. Protein: CASSATGYQETQYF.